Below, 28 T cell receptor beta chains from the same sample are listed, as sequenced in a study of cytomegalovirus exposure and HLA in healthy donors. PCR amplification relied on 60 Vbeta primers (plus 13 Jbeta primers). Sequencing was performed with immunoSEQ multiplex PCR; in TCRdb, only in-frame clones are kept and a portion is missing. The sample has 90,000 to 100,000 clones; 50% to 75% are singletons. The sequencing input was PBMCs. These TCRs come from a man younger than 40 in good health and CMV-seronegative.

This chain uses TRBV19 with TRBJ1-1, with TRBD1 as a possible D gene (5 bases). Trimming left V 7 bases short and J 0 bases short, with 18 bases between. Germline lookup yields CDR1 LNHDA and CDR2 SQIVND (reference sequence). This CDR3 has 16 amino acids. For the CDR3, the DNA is TGTGCCAGTATGGAACAGGCCGGCCTCATGAACACTGAAGCTTTCTTT. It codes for CASMEQAGLMNTEAFF. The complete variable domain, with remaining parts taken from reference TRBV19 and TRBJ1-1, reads DGGITQSPKYLFRKEGQNVTLSCEQNLNHDAMYWYRQDPGQGLRLIYYSQIVNDFQKGDIAEGYSVSREKKESFPLTVTSAQKNPTAFYLCASMEQAGLMNTEAFFGQGTRLTVV.

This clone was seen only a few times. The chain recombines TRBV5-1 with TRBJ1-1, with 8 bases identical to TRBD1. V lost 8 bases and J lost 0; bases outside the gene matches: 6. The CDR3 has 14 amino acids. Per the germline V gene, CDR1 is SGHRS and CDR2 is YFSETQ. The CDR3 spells CASGQGQLNTEAFF. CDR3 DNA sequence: TGCGCCAGTGGACAGGGTCAATTGAACACTGAAGCTTTCTTT.

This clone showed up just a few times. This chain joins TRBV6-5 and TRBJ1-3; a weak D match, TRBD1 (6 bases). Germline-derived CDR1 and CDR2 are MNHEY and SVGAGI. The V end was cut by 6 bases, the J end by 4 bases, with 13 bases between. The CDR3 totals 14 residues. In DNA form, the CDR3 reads TGTGCCAGCAGCCCGTTGACAGGCGGAAACACCATATATTTT. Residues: CASSPLTGGNTIYF.

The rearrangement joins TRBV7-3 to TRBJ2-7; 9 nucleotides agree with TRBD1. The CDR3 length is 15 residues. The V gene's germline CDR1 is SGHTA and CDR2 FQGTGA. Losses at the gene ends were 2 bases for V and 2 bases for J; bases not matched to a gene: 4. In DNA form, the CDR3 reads TGTGCCAGCAGCTTACTTGGACAGGGGCCCTACGAGCAGTACTTC. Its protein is CASSLLGQGPYEQYF.

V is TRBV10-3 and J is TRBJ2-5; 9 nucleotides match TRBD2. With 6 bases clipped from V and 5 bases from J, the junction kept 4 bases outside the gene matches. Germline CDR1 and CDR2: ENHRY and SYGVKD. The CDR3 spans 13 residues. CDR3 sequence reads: CAIRASGVETQYF. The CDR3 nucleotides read TGTGCCATCAGGGCTAGCGGGGTTGAGACCCAGTACTTC.

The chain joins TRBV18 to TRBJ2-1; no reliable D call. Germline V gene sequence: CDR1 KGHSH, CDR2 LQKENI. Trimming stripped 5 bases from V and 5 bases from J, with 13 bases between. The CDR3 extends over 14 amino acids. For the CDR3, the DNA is TGTGCCAGCTCAGCCACCGTTAGTAACAATGAGCAGTTCTTC. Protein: CASSATVSNNEQFF.

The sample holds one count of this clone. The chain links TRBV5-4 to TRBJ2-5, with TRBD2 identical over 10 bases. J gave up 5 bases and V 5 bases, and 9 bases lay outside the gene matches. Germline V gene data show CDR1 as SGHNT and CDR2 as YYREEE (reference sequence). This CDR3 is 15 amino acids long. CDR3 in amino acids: CASRSTALAGETQYF. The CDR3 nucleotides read TGTGCCAGCAGGAGCACGGCACTAGCGGGGGAGACCCAGTACTTC.

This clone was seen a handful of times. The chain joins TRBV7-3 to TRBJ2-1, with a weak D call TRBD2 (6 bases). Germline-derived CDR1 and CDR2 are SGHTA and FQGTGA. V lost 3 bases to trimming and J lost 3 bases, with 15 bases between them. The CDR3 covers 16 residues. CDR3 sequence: CASSFSTGEYYNEQFF. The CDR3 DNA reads TGTGCCAGCAGCTTCTCGACGGGGGAGTACTACAATGAGCAGTTCTTC.

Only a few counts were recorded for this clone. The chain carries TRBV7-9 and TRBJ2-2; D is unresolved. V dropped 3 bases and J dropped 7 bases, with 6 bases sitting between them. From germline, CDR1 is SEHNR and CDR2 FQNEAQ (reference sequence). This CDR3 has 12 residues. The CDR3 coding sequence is TGTGCCAGCAGCTTGATGCGCGGGGAGCTGTTTTTT. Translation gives CASSLMRGELFF.

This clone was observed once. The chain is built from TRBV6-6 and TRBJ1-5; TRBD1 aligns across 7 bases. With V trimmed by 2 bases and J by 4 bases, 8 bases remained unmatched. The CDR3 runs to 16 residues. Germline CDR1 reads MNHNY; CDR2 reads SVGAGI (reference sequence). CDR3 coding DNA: TGTGCCAGCAGTTACGGGCGTCCGGGACAGAATCAGCCCCAGCATTTT. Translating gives CASSYGRPGQNQPQHF.

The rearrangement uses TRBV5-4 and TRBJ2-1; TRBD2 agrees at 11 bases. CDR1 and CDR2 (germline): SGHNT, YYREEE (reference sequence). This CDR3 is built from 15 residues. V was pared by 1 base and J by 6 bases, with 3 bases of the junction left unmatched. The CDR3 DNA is TGTGCCAGCAGCTTGCTAGCGGGAGGAGGCAATGAGCAGTTCTTC. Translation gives CASSLLAGGGNEQFF. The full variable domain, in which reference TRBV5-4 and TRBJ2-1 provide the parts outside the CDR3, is ETGVTQSPTHLIKTRGQQVTLRCSSQSGHNTVSWYQQALGQGPQFIFQYYREEENGRGNFPPRFSGLQFPNYSSELNVNALELDDSALYLCASSLLAGGGNEQFFGPGTRLTVL.

CDR3 in amino acids: CATTRSGEQFF. CDR3 sequence (DNA): TGTGCAACTACCCGAAGCGGTGAGCAGTTCTTC. This chain connects TRBV25-1 to TRBJ2-1; D possibly corresponds to TRBD2 (5 bases). The CDR3 extends over 11 amino acids. CDR1 MGHDK and CDR2 SYGVNS come from the germline V gene.

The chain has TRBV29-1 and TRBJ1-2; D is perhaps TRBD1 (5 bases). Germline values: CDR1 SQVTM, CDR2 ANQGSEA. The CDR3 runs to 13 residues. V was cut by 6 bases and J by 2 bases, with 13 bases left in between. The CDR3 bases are TGCAGCGTAAAAAGGGGACTGAACTATGGCTACACCTTC. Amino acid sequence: CSVKRGLNYGYTF.

CDR3 in DNA: TGTGCCAGCAGCGCTAGACAGGCCATAGCCCAGCCCCAGCATTTT. Translation: CASSARQAIAQPQHF. This sequence joins TRBV7-8 and TRBJ1-5; tentative D call: TRBD1 (6 bases). With 5 bases removed from V and 7 bases from J, the gap between germline ends came to 18 bases. The CDR3 sequence is 15 residues long. Germline lookup yields CDR1 SGHVS and CDR2 FQNEAQ.

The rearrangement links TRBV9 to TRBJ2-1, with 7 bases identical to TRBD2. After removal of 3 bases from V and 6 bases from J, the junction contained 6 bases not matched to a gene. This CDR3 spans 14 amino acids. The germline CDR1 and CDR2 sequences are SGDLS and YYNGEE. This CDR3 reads CASSGKRESNEQFF. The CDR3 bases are TGTGCCAGCAGCGGAAAGCGGGAAAGCAATGAGCAGTTCTTC.

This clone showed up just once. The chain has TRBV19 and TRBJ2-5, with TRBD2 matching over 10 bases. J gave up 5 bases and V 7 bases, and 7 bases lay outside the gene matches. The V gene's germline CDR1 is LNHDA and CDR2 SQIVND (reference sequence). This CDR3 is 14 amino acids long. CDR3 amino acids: CASNPGTSVETQYF. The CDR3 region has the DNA TGTGCCAGTAACCCCGGGACTAGCGTGGAGACCCAGTACTTC.

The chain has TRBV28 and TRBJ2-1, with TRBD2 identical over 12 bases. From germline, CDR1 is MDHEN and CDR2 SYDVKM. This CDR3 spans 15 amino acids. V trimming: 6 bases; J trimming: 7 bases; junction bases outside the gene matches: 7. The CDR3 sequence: CASRPLAGGRNEQFF. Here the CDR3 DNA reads TGTGCCAGCAGACCTCTAGCGGGAGGGCGGAATGAGCAGTTCTTC.

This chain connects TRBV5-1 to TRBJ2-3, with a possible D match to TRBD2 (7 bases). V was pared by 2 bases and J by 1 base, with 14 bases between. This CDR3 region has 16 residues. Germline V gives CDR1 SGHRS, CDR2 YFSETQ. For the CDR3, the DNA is TGCGCCAGCAGCTTAGGGGGGGGTTTTGGCACAGATACGCAGTATTTT. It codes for CASSLGGGFGTDTQYF.

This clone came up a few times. This chain's CDR3 is CASSSGTARQETQYF. The DNA for the CDR3 is TGTGCCAGCAGCTCCGGGACAGCGAGACAAGAGACCCAGTACTTC. The rearrangement links TRBV7-6 to TRBJ2-5, with 7 bases lining up with TRBD1. Trimming took 4 bases from V and 2 from J; bases not matched to a gene: 7. This CDR3 spans 15 amino acids. Germline V lookup: CDR1 SGHVS, CDR2 FNYEAQ.

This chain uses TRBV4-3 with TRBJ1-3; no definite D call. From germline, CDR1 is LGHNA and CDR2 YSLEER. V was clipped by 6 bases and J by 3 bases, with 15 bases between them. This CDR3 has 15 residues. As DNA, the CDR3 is TGCGCCAGCAGACTCAACTTATACGGTGGAAACACCATATATTTT. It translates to CASRLNLYGGNTIYF.

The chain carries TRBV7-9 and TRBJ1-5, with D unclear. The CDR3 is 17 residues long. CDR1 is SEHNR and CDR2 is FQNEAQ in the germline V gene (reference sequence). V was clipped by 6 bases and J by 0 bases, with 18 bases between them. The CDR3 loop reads CASSDMGSPYSNQPQHF. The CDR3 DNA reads TGTGCCAGCAGTGATATGGGGAGCCCTTATAGCAATCAGCCCCAGCATTTT.

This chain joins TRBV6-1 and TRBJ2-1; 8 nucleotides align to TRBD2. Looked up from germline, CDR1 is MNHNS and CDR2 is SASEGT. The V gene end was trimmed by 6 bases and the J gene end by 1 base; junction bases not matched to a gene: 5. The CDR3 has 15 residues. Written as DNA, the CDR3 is TGTGCCAGCAGGACGGGACTAGTTTCCTACAATGAGCAGTTCTTC. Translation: CASRTGLVSYNEQFF.

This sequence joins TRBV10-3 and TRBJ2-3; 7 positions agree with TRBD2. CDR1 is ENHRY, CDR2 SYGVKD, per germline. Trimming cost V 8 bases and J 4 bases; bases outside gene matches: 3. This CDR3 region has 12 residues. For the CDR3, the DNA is TGTGCCATCGGGCGGGAGCCAGATACGCAGTATTTT. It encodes CAIGREPDTQYF.

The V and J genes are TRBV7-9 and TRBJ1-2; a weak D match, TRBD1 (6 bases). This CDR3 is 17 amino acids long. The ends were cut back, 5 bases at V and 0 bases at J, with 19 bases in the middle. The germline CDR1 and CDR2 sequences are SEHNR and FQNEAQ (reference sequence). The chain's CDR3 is CASSHSPGQRTNYGYTF. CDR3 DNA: TGTGCCAGCAGCCACAGTCCGGGACAAAGGACTAACTATGGCTACACCTTC.

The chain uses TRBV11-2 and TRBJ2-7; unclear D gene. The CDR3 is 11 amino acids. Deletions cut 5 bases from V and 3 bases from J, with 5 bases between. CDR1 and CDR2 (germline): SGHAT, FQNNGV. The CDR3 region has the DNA TGTGCCAGCAGCCTATTCTACGAGCAGTACTTC. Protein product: CASSLFYEQYF. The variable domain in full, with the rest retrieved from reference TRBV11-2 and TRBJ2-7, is EAGVAQSPRYKIIEKRQSVAFWCNPISGHATLYWYQQILGQGPKLLIQFQNNGVVDDSQLPKDRFSAERLKGVDSTLKIQPAKLEDSAVYLCASSLFYEQYFGPGTRLTVT.

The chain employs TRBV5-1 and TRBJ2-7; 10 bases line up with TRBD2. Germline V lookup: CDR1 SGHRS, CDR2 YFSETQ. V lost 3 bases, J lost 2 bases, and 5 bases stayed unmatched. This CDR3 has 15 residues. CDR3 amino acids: CASSSLAGAPYEQYF. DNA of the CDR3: TGCGCCAGCAGCTCTCTAGCGGGGGCCCCCTACGAGCAGTACTTC. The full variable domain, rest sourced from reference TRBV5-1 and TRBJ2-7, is KAGVTQTPRYLIKTRGQQVTLSCSPISGHRSVSWYQQTPGQGLQFLFEYFSETQRNKGNFPGRFSGRQFSNSRSEMNVSTLELGDSALYLCASSSLAGAPYEQYFGPGTRLTVT.

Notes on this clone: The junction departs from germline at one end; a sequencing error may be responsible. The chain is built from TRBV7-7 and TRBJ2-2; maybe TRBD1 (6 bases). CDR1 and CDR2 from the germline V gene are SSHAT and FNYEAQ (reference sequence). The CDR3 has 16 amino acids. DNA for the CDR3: TGTGCTAGCAGCCCAGGGGACCCGATTTTAAGCGGGGAGCTGTTTTTT. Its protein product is CASSPGDPILSGELFF.

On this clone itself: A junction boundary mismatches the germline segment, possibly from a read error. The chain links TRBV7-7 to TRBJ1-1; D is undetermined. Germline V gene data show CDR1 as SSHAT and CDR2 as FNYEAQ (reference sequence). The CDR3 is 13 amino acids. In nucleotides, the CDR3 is TGTGCTAGCAGCTTAACCCTCCAGTCTGAAGCTTTCTTT. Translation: CASSLTLQSEAFF.